This T cell receptor (beta chain) derives from a study of blood T cell repertoires in COVID-19. For the study at large: COVID-19 samples collected from the United States, Italy and Spain covered acute and convalescent phases.

Only in-frame clones appear in the TCRdb table, and some are missing; sequencing was by immunoSEQ multiplex PCR. The data hold 95,000 to 110,000 clones, with roughly 87% observed a single time. Germline V gene data show CDR1 as SQVTM and CDR2 as ANQGSEA. V dropped 1 base and J dropped 7; count of bases not matched to a gene: 14. The CDR3 runs to 19 residues. The chain links TRBV29-1 to TRBJ2-1, with 15 bases aligning to TRBD2. Sequencing was carried out using peripheral blood. The clonotype originates from a woman aged 80 or over in a cohort sampled during active COVID-19. The CDR3 protein is CSVEGGTSGRWGLLNEQFF. The CDR3 DNA reads TGCAGCGTTGAAGGGGGGACTAGCGGGAGGTGGGGCCTGTTGAATGAGCAGTTCTTC.